The present entry profiles one T cell receptor (beta chain) with its context. There are many counts of this clonotype. This clone's antigen is unknown. Per-base quality was not reported, and no clone a single base away is much larger than it. Based on the germline V gene, the CDR1 and CDR2 sequences are SQVTM and ANQGSEA. Trimming accounts for 6 bases at V and 4 bases at J, while the number of junction bases matched to no gene is 5. The CDR3 numbers 13 residues from cysteine through phenylalanine. Only the CDR3 portion is preserved as DNA: 39 bases, with reading frame beginning at the first base. The source of the sample is a study of neurological immune-mediated disorders (dated by TCRdb to the late 2010s). The study in broad terms: Peripheral blood TCR-beta repertoires from HTLV-I-associated myelopathy (HAM/TSP) patients, multiple sclerosis patients and healthy controls were compared by UMI-based sequencing. The 106 TCR-beta libraries covered PBMC samples along with longitudinal samples, technical triplicates, and paired sorted CD4+ and CD8+ T-cell subsets. Longitudinal HAM/TSP and healthy donors had 3 time-points each (roughly 3-40 month intervals). The cohort included about 70 subjects: around 15 with HAM/TSP, some 35 with multiple sclerosis, and about 20 healthy controls. What the study reported, not specific to this receptor: No identical CDR3 amino acid sequences were found to be shared among expanded clones across subjects, suggesting that TCR-beta repertoires were private in all groups. TCR clonal expansion was greatest in HAM/TSP patients and smallest in MS patients, who ranked below even healthy controls.

The time point label on this specimen signifies: longitudinal time-point 2. Blood bank volunteers in Maryland, USA served as the healthy controls. Libraries from unsorted PBMCs were made from 2 million PBMCs kept in RNAlater at -80 degrees C until RNA extraction. PBMCs were separated from peripheral blood using Ficoll-Hypaque density gradient centrifugation and then cryopreserved in liquid nitrogen. cDNA synthesis used template-switch 5'RACE with a primer carrying a 10-nucleotide random unique molecular identifier tagging each TCR transcript. Over 180 million TCR-beta sequences, covering 15-18 subjects, were produced in each sequencing run. The RNeasy kit was used to extract total RNA. Using the KAPA Real-time Library Amplification kit, TCR-beta VDJ regions were amplified with primers for the TCR constant region and the 5'RACE anchor. Sample indexes and Illumina adaptors were added in a first PCR, and a second PCR then increased library yield. After Ampure bead purification, the roughly 650 bp TCR product was size-selected on a 2% E-gel SizeSelection system. Library quality was checked on a Bioanalyzer, concentration was measured with Qubit, and libraries were quantified with the Kapa Library Quantification kit before pooling. Libraries were sequenced paired-end 2 x 150 bp on an Illumina HiSeq 2500. To increase sequence diversity, roughly 24-30% phiX was spiked into each library pool. The source study handled its data this way. Quality-filtered reads were processed with the UMI-based MiGEC pipeline, and over 75% of raw TCR sequences were removed by the MiGEC pipeline during error correction. VDJ genes were aligned to IMGT germline references, and clonotypes were defined by unique CDR3 amino acid sequence plus V-J genes. VDJtools evaluated clonal expansion, Shannon diversity and CDR3 relatedness (CalcPairwiseDistances, ClusterSamples); CLCbio workbench built phylogenetic trees. Using coefficient-of-variation modelling across technical triplicates, the study counted a clone as expanded if it had at least 8 unique UMIs. TCRdb passed the public sequencing reads through fastp at Q25 and MiXCR, retaining productive beta sequences. Identical CDR3 proteins give one entry, which carries the most common genes and DNA. The V and J calls and clone size come from TCRdb's table, not from the authors' own analysis. A total of fewer than 70,000 distinct CDR3 sequences appear in this sample, 8.5% to 10% of them only once. The ten largest clones represent around an eighth of the sample.

Material: PBMCs. The V and J genes are TRBV29-1 and TRBJ2-1; 8 central nucleotides agree with TRBD2. The sequence derives from a man younger than 40 in good health. CDR3 sequence: CSVPGLGYNEQFF. The DNA sequence is given as TGCAGCGTACCGGGACTAGGGTACAATGAGCAGTTCTTC.